This TCR beta chain was obtained from a study of early stage breast cancer tumors. The CDR3 has 15 amino acids. Per the germline V gene, CDR1 is KGHSH and CDR2 is LQKENI. The junction had 11 bases not matched to a gene; V was cut back by 4 bases and J by 11 bases. TCRdb's table, derived via immunoSEQ multiplex PCR, lists solely in-frame clones and lacks some. The sample lists tens of thousands of clones; 80% were seen once. The clonotype comes from a person in their sixties with breast cancer. Sequenced input: blood. The genes are TRBV18 and TRBJ1-5; TRBD1 agrees at 10 bases. The DNA of the CDR3 is TGTGCCAGCTCACGAGCGGGACAGGGGAGAAGGGCCCAGCATTTT. Amino acid sequence: CASSRAGQGRRAQHF.